The entry below gives a single T cell receptor beta chain sequence along with its context. Its matching antigen is unknown. A multiplex PCR was run with 60 Vbeta primers and 13 Jbeta primers. Here immunoSEQ multiplex PCR was the method, and the copy in TCRdb shows in-frame clones only, minus some. The table includes about 160,000 clones, about three quarters detected once. The data are from a study of cytomegalovirus exposure and HLA in healthy donors. The overall study: A prior study identified just under 120 million unique TCR beta sequences from 200 million or so T cells.

The junction had 8 bases not matched to a gene; V was cut back by 0 bases and J by 8 bases. CDR3 length: 15 residues. Germline CDR1 is SGHNT and CDR2 is YYREEE (reference sequence). Study-wide results and limits: Presence/absence analyses rested on an assumption that sequencing depth was roughly uniform across donors. In an earlier analysis, productive rearrangement rates for most beta V segments clustered near 87% or 30%. Analysis was carried out at a later point, and it linked a missense DCLRE1C variant to TCR beta V- and J-gene trimming.

The chain combines TRBV5-4 with TRBJ1-2, with TRBD1 matching 9 bases. Sequencing input: PBMCs. The TCR was taken from a young man in good health and CMV-seropositive. The DNA for the CDR3 is TGTGCCAGCAGCTTGGAAGGGACAGGGTTGCGAGGCTACACCTTC. Translating it yields CASSLEGTGLRGYTF.